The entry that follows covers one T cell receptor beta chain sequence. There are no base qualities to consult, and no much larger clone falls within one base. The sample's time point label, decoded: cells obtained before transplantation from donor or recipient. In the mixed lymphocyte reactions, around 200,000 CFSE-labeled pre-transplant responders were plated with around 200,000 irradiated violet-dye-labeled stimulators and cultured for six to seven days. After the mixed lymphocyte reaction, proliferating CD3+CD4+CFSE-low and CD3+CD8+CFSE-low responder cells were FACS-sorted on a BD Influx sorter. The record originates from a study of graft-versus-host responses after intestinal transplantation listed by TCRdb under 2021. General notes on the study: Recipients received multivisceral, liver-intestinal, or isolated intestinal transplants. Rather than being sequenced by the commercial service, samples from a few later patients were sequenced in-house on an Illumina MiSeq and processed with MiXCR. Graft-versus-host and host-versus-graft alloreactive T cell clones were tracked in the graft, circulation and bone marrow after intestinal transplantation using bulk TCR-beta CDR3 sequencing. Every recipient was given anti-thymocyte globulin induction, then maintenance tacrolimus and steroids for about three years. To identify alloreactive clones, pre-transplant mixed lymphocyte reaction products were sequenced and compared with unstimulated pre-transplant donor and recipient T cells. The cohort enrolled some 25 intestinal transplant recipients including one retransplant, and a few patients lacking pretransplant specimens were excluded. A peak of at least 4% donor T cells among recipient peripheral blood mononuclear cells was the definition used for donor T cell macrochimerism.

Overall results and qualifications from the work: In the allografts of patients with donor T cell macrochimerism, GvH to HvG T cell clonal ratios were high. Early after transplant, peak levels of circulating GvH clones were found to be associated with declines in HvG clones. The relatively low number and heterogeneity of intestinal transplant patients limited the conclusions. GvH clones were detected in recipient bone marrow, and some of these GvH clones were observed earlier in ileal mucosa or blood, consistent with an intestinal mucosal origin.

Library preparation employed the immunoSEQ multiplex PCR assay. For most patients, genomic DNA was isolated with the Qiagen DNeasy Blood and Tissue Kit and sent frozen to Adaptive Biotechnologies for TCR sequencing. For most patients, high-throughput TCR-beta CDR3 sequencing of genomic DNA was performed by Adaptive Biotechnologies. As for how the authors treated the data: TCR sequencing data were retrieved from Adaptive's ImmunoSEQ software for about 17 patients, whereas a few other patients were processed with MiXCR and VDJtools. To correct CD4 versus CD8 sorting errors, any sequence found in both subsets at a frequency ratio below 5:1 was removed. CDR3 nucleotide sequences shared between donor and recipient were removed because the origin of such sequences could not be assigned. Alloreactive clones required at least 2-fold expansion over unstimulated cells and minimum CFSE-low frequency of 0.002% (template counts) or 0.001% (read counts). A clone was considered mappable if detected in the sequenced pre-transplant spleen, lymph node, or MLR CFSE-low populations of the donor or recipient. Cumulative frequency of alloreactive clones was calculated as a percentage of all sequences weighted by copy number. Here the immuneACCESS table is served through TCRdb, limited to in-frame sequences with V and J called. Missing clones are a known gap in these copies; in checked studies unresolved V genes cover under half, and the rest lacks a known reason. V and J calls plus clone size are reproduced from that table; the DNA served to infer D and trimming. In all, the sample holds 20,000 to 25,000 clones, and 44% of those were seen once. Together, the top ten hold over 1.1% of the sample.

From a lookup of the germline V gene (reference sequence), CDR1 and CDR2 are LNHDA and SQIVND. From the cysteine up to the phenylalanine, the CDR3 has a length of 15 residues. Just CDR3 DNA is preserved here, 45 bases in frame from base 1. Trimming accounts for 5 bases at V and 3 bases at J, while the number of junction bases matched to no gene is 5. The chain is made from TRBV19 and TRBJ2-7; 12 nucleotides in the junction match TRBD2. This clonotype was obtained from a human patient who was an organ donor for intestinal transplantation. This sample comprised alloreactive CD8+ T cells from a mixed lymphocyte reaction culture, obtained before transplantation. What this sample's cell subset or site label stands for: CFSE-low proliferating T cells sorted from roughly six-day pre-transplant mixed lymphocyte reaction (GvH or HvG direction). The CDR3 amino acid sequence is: CASSWATSGSYEQYF. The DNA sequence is TGTGCCAGTAGTTGGGCGACTAGCGGGAGCTACGAGCAGTACTTC.